These 13 T cell receptor beta chains were all obtained from the same sample, sequenced in a study of cytomegalovirus exposure and HLA in healthy donors. Here immunoSEQ multiplex PCR was the method, and the copy in TCRdb shows in-frame clones only, minus some. The sample carries under 200,000 clones, about nine tenths recorded once. The specimen was PBMCs. These receptors came from a woman between 18 and 29 years old in good health and CMV-seropositive.

The rearrangement uses TRBV2 and TRBJ1-2, with 9 bases that match TRBD1. Germline CDR1 and CDR2: SNHLY and FYNNEI. CDR3 length: 16 residues. V shed 0 bases and J 7 bases; nucleotides not matched to a gene: 9. CDR3 protein: CASSEAGWDREGGYTF. DNA for the CDR3: TGTGCCAGCAGTGAAGCCGGCTGGGACAGGGAGGGTGGCTACACCTTC.

V and J are TRBV7-9 and TRBJ2-7; D perhaps matches TRBD2 (7 bases). This CDR3 is 17 amino acids long. Germline V lookup: CDR1 SEHNR, CDR2 FQNEAQ (reference sequence). V lost 4 bases and J lost 0, with 19 bases in between. In DNA, the CDR3 is TGTGCCAGCAGCTCCCCCACGGGGGGACACCGCTCCTACGAGCAGTACTTC. Its translation: CASSSPTGGHRSYEQYF.

This chain joins TRBV30 and TRBJ1-1, with TRBD1 matching 8 bases. Losses at the gene ends were 3 bases for V and 5 bases for J; bases not matched to a gene: 5. The germline gives CDR1 GTSNPN, CDR2 SVGIG (reference sequence). CDR3 length: 13 residues. CDR3: CAWSPGGRTEAFF. The CDR3, as DNA: TGTGCCTGGAGCCCAGGGGGCCGAACTGAAGCTTTCTTT.

This chain uses TRBV11-2 with TRBJ1-2, with D perhaps matching TRBD1 (6 bases). Trimming took 2 bases from V and 4 from J, leaving 14 bases between them. The germline V gene has CDR1 SGHAT and CDR2 FQNNGV. The CDR3 totals 15 residues. The CDR3 DNA is TGTGCCAGCAGCTTATTCCGACAGGACACCTATGGCTACACCTTC. Translated, it gives CASSLFRQDTYGYTF.

A note on this clone: One end of the junction varies from germline; a read error may be responsible. The rearrangement uses TRBV7-3 and TRBJ2-7; TRBD1 matches at 9 bases. This CDR3 is 17 amino acids long. Per germline, CDR1 SGHTA and CDR2 FQGTGA. The CDR3 region has the DNA TGTGCCAGCAGCCTAACAGCCCGAGCCGACAGGGGGGACGAGCAGTACTTC. It encodes CASSLTARADRGDEQYF.

The CDR3 spells CASSYWGVSYNEQFF. The CDR3 DNA is TGTGCCAGCAGTTACTGGGGGGTATCCTACAATGAGCAGTTCTTC. J is TRBJ2-1 and V is TRBV6-9; a possible D gene is TRBD2 (6 bases). Germline CDR1 reads MNHGY; CDR2 reads SVAAGI. The CDR3 spans 15 residues. Trimming took 3 bases from V and 1 from J, leaving 10 bases between them.

J is TRBJ2-1 and V is TRBV7-2; 7 bases match TRBD2. In germline, CDR1 is SGHTA, CDR2 FQGNSA. This CDR3 has 16 residues. After removal of 0 bases from V and 7 bases from J, the junction contained 9 bases not matched to a gene. The CDR3 is CASSLAGGPIGNEQFF. The CDR3, as DNA: TGTGCCAGCAGCTTAGCGGGAGGGCCGATTGGGAATGAGCAGTTCTTC.

This chain joins TRBV6-5 and TRBJ1-1; possibly TRBD1 for D (6 bases). The CDR3 is made up of 14 amino acids. Trimming cost V 2 bases and J 2 bases, with 9 bases left between them. CDR1 and CDR2 from the germline V gene are MNHEY and SVGAGI. The chain's CDR3 is CASSYPDSNTEAFF. CDR3 DNA: TGTGCCAGCAGTTACCCGGACAGCAACACTGAAGCTTTCTTT.

V is TRBV19 and J is TRBJ2-7, with TRBD2 as a possible D gene (6 bases). CDR3 length: 15 residues. Looked up from germline, CDR1 is LNHDA and CDR2 is SQIVND (reference sequence). V lost 4 bases, J lost 6 bases, and 19 bases lay in between. The CDR3, as DNA: TGTGCCAGTAGTAGAAAGGAGGGCGGGCCCGGCGAGCAGTACTTC. Amino acid sequence: CASSRKEGGPGEQYF.

A single count supports this clone. The V gene is TRBV28, the J gene TRBJ2-7; D is undetermined. Germline CDR1 reads MDHEN; CDR2 reads SYDVKM. This CDR3 comprises 16 residues. V gave up 5 bases and J gave up 2 bases, with 19 bases separating them. The CDR3 DNA sequence: TGTGCCAGCAGTCCCCTTGAGAGCCCTACGACCTACGAGCAGTACTTC. It encodes CASSPLESPTTYEQYF.

CDR3 loop: CASSFIGFSSGGTGELFF. The CDR3 DNA reads TGTGCCAGCAGCTTTATCGGATTTAGTAGTGGAGGTACCGGGGAGCTGTTTTTT. This chain uses TRBV7-3 with TRBJ2-2; perhaps TRBD2 as D (5 bases). Trimming stripped 3 bases from V and 5 bases from J, with 22 bases between. CDR3 size: 18 residues. Germline lookup yields CDR1 SGHTA and CDR2 FQGTGA.

This chain links TRBV18 with TRBJ2-7, with D uncertain. Trimming shortened V by 2 bases and J by 2 bases, and 10 bases separated the two germline ends. There are 14 residues in the CDR3. The germline V gene has CDR1 KGHSH and CDR2 LQKENI. For the CDR3, the DNA is TGTGCCAGCTCACCAGAGGCAGATACCTACGAGCAGTACTTC. Translated, it gives CASSPEADTYEQYF.

As to this clone: Since no conserved phenylalanine or tryptophan closes the CDR3, a read error is the likely cause. No DNA is shown, since the ends of the CDR3 on it are uncertain; the CDR3 is the one TCRdb lists. This chain uses TRBV11-3 with TRBJ1-1; the D call TRBD1 from the table was never checked on the DNA. A total of 10 residues make up the CDR3, ends included. Germline loops: CDR1 SGHNT, CDR2 YENEEA. The CDR3 reads CASSLFRPSA.